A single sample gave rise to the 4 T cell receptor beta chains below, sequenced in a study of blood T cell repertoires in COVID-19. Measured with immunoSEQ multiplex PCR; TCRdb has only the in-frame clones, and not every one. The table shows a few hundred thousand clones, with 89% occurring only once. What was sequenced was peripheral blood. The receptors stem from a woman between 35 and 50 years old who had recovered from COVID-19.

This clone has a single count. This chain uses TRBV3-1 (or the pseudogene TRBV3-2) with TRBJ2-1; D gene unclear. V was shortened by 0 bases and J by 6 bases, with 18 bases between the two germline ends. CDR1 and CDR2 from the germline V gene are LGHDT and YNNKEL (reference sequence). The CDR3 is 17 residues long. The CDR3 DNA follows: TGTGCCAGCAGCCAAGAGAAGCCCTTTGGGCCTGCCAATGAGCAGTTCTTC. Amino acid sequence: CASSQEKPFGPANEQFF.

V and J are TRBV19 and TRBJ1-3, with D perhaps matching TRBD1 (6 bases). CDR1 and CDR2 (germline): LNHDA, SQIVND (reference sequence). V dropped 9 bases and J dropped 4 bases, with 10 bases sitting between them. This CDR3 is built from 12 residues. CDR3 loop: CASGTNGNTIYF. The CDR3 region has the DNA TGTGCCAGCGGGACAAACGGAAACACCATATATTTT.

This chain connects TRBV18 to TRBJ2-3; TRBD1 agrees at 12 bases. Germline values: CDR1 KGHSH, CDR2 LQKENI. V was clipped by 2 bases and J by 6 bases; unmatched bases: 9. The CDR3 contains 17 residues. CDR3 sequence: CASSPTGTGGAGDTQYF. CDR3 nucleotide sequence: TGTGCCAGCTCACCAACCGGGACAGGGGGCGCAGGGGATACGCAGTATTTT.

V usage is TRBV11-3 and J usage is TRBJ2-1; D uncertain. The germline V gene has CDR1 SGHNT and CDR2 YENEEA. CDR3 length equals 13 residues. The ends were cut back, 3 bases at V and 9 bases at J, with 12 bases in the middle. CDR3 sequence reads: CASSLELASEQFF. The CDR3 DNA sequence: TGTGCCAGCAGCTTGGAGTTGGCGAGTGAGCAGTTCTTC.